This T cell receptor (beta chain) stems from a study of response to subunit inactivated influenza vaccine. TCRdb re-called the RT-PCR reads through MiXCR, storing one row per CDR3 protein. The sample has just under 550,000 distinct CDR3 sequences, around a quarter seen once. V shed 3 bases and J shed 9 bases, with 18 bases lying between them. The CDR3 has 14 amino acids. The same sample was also studied in work on T cells expressing NK-cell markers. As that study records: What made the TCR beta cDNA was 5'RACE template switching with UMIs.

This material consisted of CD4+ T cells sorted from PBMCs, taken roughly 12 days after vaccination. This rearrangement joins TRBV12-3 or TRBV12-4 to TRBJ2-7; unclear D gene. This receptor was obtained from a middle-aged man who received an inactivated influenza vaccine. CDR3 sequence (DNA): TGTGCCAGCAGTTTTCTAGTAAGTGGTGCAGTGCAGTACTTC. This translates into CASSFLVSGAVQYF.